This TCR beta chain was captured in a study of response to subunit inactivated influenza vaccine. Findings and caveats of the study: Few new T cells, the authors suggested, are recruited by each seasonal influenza vaccination.

Germline CDR1 is SGHTA and CDR2 is FQGNSA. CDR3 length equals 16 residues. V gave up 0 bases and J gave up 4 bases; unmatched junction bases: 5. Using its own MiXCR run on the RT-PCR reads, TCRdb lists one record per CDR3 protein. The profile shows 700,000 to 900,000 distinct CDR3 sequences, 21% of them singletons. This clonotype was observed many times. The target antigen is unknown. The clonotype comes from a man aged 50-60 years who received an inactivated influenza vaccine. The sample was PBMCs from blood, taken 4 to 6 days after vaccination. V is TRBV7-2 and J is TRBJ2-2; 7 bases map to TRBD2. CDR3 loop: CASSLAWSGGTGELFF. The CDR3 nucleotides read TGTGCCAGCAGCTTAGCGTGGTCGGGGGGCACCGGGGAGCTGTTTTTT.